These T cell receptor beta chains were read from a single sample in a study of blood T cell repertoires in COVID-19. Data came from immunoSEQ multiplex PCR; TCRdb stores just in-frame clones and leaves some out. Of roughly 67,000 clones in the sample, 76% were seen once. The specimen sequenced was peripheral blood. These receptors were taken from a woman in her 50s with active or convalescent COVID-19. Each CDR3 is given with its conserved first and last residue. A D gene is named only where the DNA matches it firmly. Part of the rows lack a size; the others show once, few, many or a class for expanded clones.

j_gene: TRBJ2-1
d_gene: NA
v_gene: TRBV11-3
abundance: NA
CDR3aa: CASSLDPGPHQFF
CDR3nt: TGTGCCAGCAGCTTAGATCCTGGGCCACACCAGTTCTTC

j_gene: TRBJ1-5
d_gene: NA
v_gene: TRBV18
abundance: NA
CDR3aa: CASSPRQGNQPQHF
CDR3nt: TGTGCCAGCTCACCCCGACAGGGCAATCAGCCCCAGCATTTT

j_gene: TRBJ1-2
d_gene: TRBD1
v_gene: TRBV7-2
abundance: NA
CDR3aa: CASSLNLGRGRDGYTF
CDR3nt: TGTGCCAGCAGCTTAAATTTGGGCAGGGGGCGTGATGGCTACACCTTC

j_gene: TRBJ2-3
d_gene: NA
v_gene: TRBV18
abundance: NA
CDR3aa: CASSPTSKGRDTQYF
CDR3nt: TGTGCCAGCTCTCCCACCTCCAAGGGGCGAGATACGCAGTATTTT

j_gene: TRBJ1-1
d_gene: NA
v_gene: TRBV2
abundance: NA
CDR3aa: CASRDLLRAFF
CDR3nt: TGTGCCAGCAGAGATCTCCTGAGGGCTTTCTTT

j_gene: TRBJ2-3
d_gene: TRBD2
v_gene: TRBV7-9
abundance: many
CDR3aa: CASSLALSGRAGDTQYF
CDR3nt: TGTGCCAGCAGCTTAGCCCTTAGCGGGAGGGCCGGAGATACGCAGTATTTT

j_gene: TRBJ2-7
d_gene: TRBD2
v_gene: TRBV18
abundance: NA
CDR3aa: CASSPGLAGAYEQYF
CDR3nt: TGTGCCAGCTCACCGGGACTAGCGGGAGCTTACGAGCAGTACTTC

j_gene: TRBJ1-1
d_gene: NA
v_gene: TRBV7-9
abundance: NA
CDR3aa: CASSRRTGIWTEAFF
CDR3nt: TGTGCCAGCAGCCGGAGAACAGGGATTTGGACTGAAGCTTTCTTT

j_gene: TRBJ2-3
d_gene: TRBD2
v_gene: TRBV2
abundance: NA
CDR3aa: CASSVQLAGSTDTQYF
CDR3nt: TGTGCCAGCAGTGTCCAGCTAGCGGGTAGCACAGATACGCAGTATTTT

j_gene: TRBJ2-1
d_gene: NA
v_gene: TRBV27
abundance: NA
CDR3aa: CASSFFNEQFF
CDR3nt: TGTGCCAGCAGTTTCTTTAATGAGCAGTTCTTC

j_gene: TRBJ2-3
d_gene: TRBD2
v_gene: TRBV7-2
abundance: NA
CDR3aa: CASSLDRASGTYTQYF
CDR3nt: TGTGCCAGCAGCTTAGATAGGGCTAGCGGGACCTATACGCAGTATTTT

j_gene: TRBJ2-7
d_gene: TRBD1
v_gene: TRBV4-1
abundance: NA
CDR3aa: CASSQDRTGQGLDEQYF
CDR3nt: TGCGCCAGCAGCCAAGATCGGACGGGACAGGGGTTGGACGAGCAGTACTTC

j_gene: TRBJ1-1
d_gene: TRBD1
v_gene: TRBV6-2/TRBV6-3
abundance: few
CDR3aa: CASSYRGRGTEAFF
CDR3nt: TGTGCCAGCAGTTACAGGGGGCGTGGAACTGAAGCTTTCTTT

j_gene: TRBJ1-1
d_gene: NA
v_gene: TRBV2
abundance: NA
CDR3aa: CASSVSEFTEAFF
CDR3nt: TGTGCCAGCAGTGTATCGGAGTTCACTGAAGCTTTCTTT

j_gene: TRBJ1-4
d_gene: NA
v_gene: TRBV23-1
abundance: NA
CDR3aa: CASTKPGKLFF
CDR3nt: TGCGCCAGCACCAAACCAGGAAAACTGTTTTTT

j_gene: TRBJ2-1
d_gene: TRBD2
v_gene: TRBV18
abundance: NA
CDR3aa: CASLLKAGGYEQFF
CDR3nt: TGTGCCAGCCTTTTGAAAGCGGGAGGCTATGAGCAGTTCTTC

j_gene: TRBJ2-3
d_gene: TRBD1
v_gene: TRBV24-1
abundance: NA
CDR3aa: CATSPQGAATQYF
CDR3nt: TGTGCCACCAGTCCACAGGGGGCCGCTACGCAGTATTTT

j_gene: TRBJ2-3
d_gene: NA
v_gene: TRBV5-6
abundance: NA
CDR3aa: CASSPNPKRRWTDTQYF
CDR3nt: TGTGCCAGCAGTCCTAACCCCAAGCGGAGGTGGACAGATACGCAGTATTTT

j_gene: TRBJ1-2
d_gene: TRBD1
v_gene: TRBV2
abundance: NA
CDR3aa: CASSEYRTGPLYGYTF
CDR3nt: TGTGCCAGCAGTGAATACAGGACAGGGCCGCTCTATGGCTACACCTTC

j_gene: TRBJ1-4
d_gene: TRBD1
v_gene: TRBV10-3
abundance: medium-sized
CDR3aa: CAISESTGDEKLFF
CDR3nt: TGTGCCATCAGTGAGTCGACAGGGGATGAAAAACTGTTTTTT

j_gene: TRBJ1-2
d_gene: NA
v_gene: TRBV7-9
abundance: medium-sized
CDR3aa: CASSLGSGGGYTF
CDR3nt: TGTGCCAGCAGCTTAGGATCGGGGGGTGGCTACACCTTC

j_gene: TRBJ2-5
d_gene: TRBD2
v_gene: TRBV3-1/TRBV3-2
abundance: NA
CDR3aa: CASSQCVAGGQETQYF
CDR3nt: TGTGCCAGCAGCCAGTGTGTGGCGGGAGGGCAAGAGACCCAGTACTTC

j_gene: TRBJ1-2
d_gene: NA
v_gene: TRBV5-4
abundance: NA
CDR3aa: CASSFDNTGYGYTF
CDR3nt: TGTGCCAGCAGCTTCGACAACACAGGTTATGGCTACACCTTC

j_gene: TRBJ2-1
d_gene: NA
v_gene: TRBV2
abundance: NA
CDR3aa: CASWGAAGLYNEQFF
CDR3nt: TGTGCCAGCTGGGGGGCAGCGGGACTTTACAATGAGCAGTTCTTC

j_gene: TRBJ1-5
d_gene: TRBD1
v_gene: TRBV2
abundance: NA
CDR3aa: CASSVRDRDQPQHF
CDR3nt: TGTGCCAGCAGTGTAAGGGACAGGGATCAGCCCCAGCATTTT

j_gene: TRBJ2-3
d_gene: NA
v_gene: TRBV11-2
abundance: NA
CDR3aa: CASSAGRGDTQYF
CDR3nt: TGTGCCAGCAGCGCGGGCCGGGGAGATACGCAGTATTTT

j_gene: TRBJ1-1
d_gene: NA
v_gene: TRBV7-2
abundance: NA
CDR3aa: CASSWAANTEAFF
CDR3nt: TGTGCCAGCAGCTGGGCAGCGAACACTGAAGCTTTCTTT

j_gene: TRBJ1-3
d_gene: TRBD1
v_gene: TRBV19
abundance: NA
CDR3aa: CASTEGQGRNTIYF
CDR3nt: TGTGCCAGTACCGAGGGACAGGGGAGAAACACCATATATTTT

j_gene: TRBJ1-2
d_gene: NA
v_gene: TRBV6-1
abundance: NA
CDR3aa: CASSEVGAGYTF
CDR3nt: TGTGCCAGCAGTGAAGTGGGGGCCGGCTACACCTTC

j_gene: TRBJ1-2
d_gene: NA
v_gene: TRBV6-5
abundance: NA
CDR3aa: CASSTPTGYYGYTF
CDR3nt: TGTGCCAGCAGTACCCCCACAGGGTACTATGGCTACACCTTC

j_gene: TRBJ1-2
d_gene: NA
v_gene: TRBV3-1/TRBV3-2
abundance: NA
CDR3aa: CASSQDRYGYTF
CDR3nt: TGTGCCAGCAGCCAAGATCGTTATGGCTACACCTTC

j_gene: TRBJ2-7
d_gene: TRBD1
v_gene: TRBV7-2
abundance: NA
CDR3aa: CASSPRQGTYEQYF
CDR3nt: TGTGCCAGCAGCCCCCGACAGGGAACCTACGAGCAGTACTTC

j_gene: TRBJ2-1
d_gene: TRBD1
v_gene: TRBV24-1
abundance: medium-sized
CDR3aa: CATSDPGTGGHNEQFF
CDR3nt: TGTGCCACCAGTGACCCCGGAACAGGGGGACACAATGAGCAGTTCTTC

j_gene: TRBJ2-1
d_gene: NA
v_gene: TRBV29-1
abundance: NA
CDR3aa: CSVGAGGRGEQFF
CDR3nt: TGCAGCGTTGGGGCGGGCGGTCGGGGTGAGCAGTTCTTC

j_gene: TRBJ2-1
d_gene: NA
v_gene: TRBV18
abundance: NA
CDR3aa: CASSPPGQSWDEQFF
CDR3nt: TGTGCCAGCTCACCACCAGGACAGTCTTGGGATGAGCAGTTCTTC

j_gene: TRBJ1-2
d_gene: TRBD1
v_gene: TRBV7-9
abundance: few
CDR3aa: CASRFTGADGYTF
CDR3nt: TGTGCCAGCAGATTTACAGGGGCAGATGGCTACACCTTC

j_gene: TRBJ1-3
d_gene: NA
v_gene: TRBV11-2
abundance: NA
CDR3aa: CASSLARLEGSGNTIYF
CDR3nt: TGTGCCAGCAGCTTGGCACGGCTGGAGGGGTCTGGAAACACCATATATTTT

j_gene: TRBJ2-1
d_gene: NA
v_gene: TRBV12-5
abundance: NA
CDR3aa: CASGLVSGDPYNEQFF
CDR3nt: TGTGCTAGTGGTTTGGTTTCGGGGGACCCATACAATGAGCAGTTCTTC

j_gene: TRBJ1-1
d_gene: TRBD1
v_gene: TRBV9
abundance: NA
CDR3aa: CASSPGQGPARGAFF
CDR3nt: TGTGCCAGCAGCCCGGGACAGGGGCCCGCTCGAGGGGCTTTCTTT

j_gene: TRBJ2-3
d_gene: TRBD2
v_gene: TRBV5-1
abundance: NA
CDR3aa: CASSLVLGSAGAGDTQYF
CDR3nt: TGCGCCAGCAGCTTGGTCCTAGGCTCCGCGGGAGCTGGAGATACGCAGTATTTT

j_gene: TRBJ2-1
d_gene: NA
v_gene: TRBV7-9
abundance: few
CDR3aa: CASSLASGVGEQFF
CDR3nt: TGTGCCAGCAGCTTAGCGTCCGGAGTAGGCGAGCAGTTCTTC

j_gene: TRBJ1-2
d_gene: TRBD1
v_gene: TRBV18
abundance: few
CDR3aa: CASSPRDSFGGYTF
CDR3nt: TGTGCCAGCTCACCACGGGACAGCTTTGGTGGCTACACCTTC

j_gene: TRBJ1-1
d_gene: NA
v_gene: TRBV2
abundance: NA
CDR3aa: CASSSQGGGTEAFF
CDR3nt: TGTGCCAGCAGTTCCCAGGGAGGCGGTACTGAAGCTTTCTTT

j_gene: TRBJ1-1
d_gene: NA
v_gene: TRBV18
abundance: few
CDR3aa: CASSPGLLGAEAFF
CDR3nt: TGTGCCAGCTCACCCGGACTCCTTGGGGCTGAAGCTTTCTTT

j_gene: TRBJ1-2
d_gene: NA
v_gene: TRBV28
abundance: NA
CDR3aa: CASSLLWGRARSANYGYTF
CDR3nt: TGTGCCAGCAGCCTGTTGTGGGGCAGGGCCCGTTCAGCTAACTATGGCTACACCTTC

j_gene: TRBJ2-1
d_gene: TRBD2
v_gene: TRBV6-2/TRBV6-3
abundance: NA
CDR3aa: CASSPRTSGVSRDEQFF
CDR3nt: TGTGCCAGCAGTCCCCGGACTAGCGGGGTTTCTCGGGATGAGCAGTTCTTC

j_gene: TRBJ2-5
d_gene: TRBD1
v_gene: TRBV6-5
abundance: NA
CDR3aa: CASKRQGAGTQYF
CDR3nt: TGTGCCAGCAAGAGACAGGGGGCAGGGACCCAGTACTTC

j_gene: TRBJ1-4
d_gene: NA
v_gene: TRBV19
abundance: NA
CDR3aa: CASSKQGTGEKLFF
CDR3nt: TGTGCCAGCTCAAAACAGGGAACAGGTGAAAAACTGTTTTTT

j_gene: TRBJ1-5
d_gene: NA
v_gene: TRBV7-4
abundance: NA
CDR3aa: CASSPGSGGASQPQHF
CDR3nt: TGTGCCAGCAGCCCCGGAAGCGGGGGAGCCAGTCAGCCCCAGCATTTT

j_gene: TRBJ2-1
d_gene: TRBD1
v_gene: TRBV2
abundance: NA
CDR3aa: CASSSPGTGAFSYNEQFF
CDR3nt: TGTGCCAGCAGTAGTCCCGGGACAGGGGCCTTTTCCTACAATGAGCAGTTCTTC

j_gene: TRBJ2-2
d_gene: TRBD1
v_gene: TRBV10-3
abundance: few
CDR3aa: CAISDGTGGTGELFF
CDR3nt: TGTGCCATCTCAGACGGGACAGGGGGCACCGGGGAGCTGTTTTTT